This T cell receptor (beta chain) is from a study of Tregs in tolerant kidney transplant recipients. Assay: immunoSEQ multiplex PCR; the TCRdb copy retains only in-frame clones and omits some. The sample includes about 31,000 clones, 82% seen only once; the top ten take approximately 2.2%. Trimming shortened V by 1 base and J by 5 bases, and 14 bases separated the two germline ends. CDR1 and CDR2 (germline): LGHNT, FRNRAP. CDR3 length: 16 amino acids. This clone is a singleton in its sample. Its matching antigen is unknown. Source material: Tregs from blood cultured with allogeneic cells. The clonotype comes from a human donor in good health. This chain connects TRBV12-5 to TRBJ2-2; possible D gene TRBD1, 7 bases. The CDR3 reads CASGLATGEVTGELFF. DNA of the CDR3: TGTGCTAGTGGTTTGGCCACAGGGGAGGTAACCGGGGAGCTGTTTTTT.